The 13 T cell receptor beta chains given below trace back to one sample, sequenced in a study of shared clonotypes between healthy human individuals. In the naive CD8 group, cells lacked CD45RO and were positively selected for CCR7, so terminally differentiated effector memory CD45RA+ cells were left out. Produced via immunoSEQ multiplex PCR; TCRdb's table is partial and in-frame only. The table has around 2.1 million clones, about 93% seen once. Sample: naive CD8+ T cells from PBMCs. These receptors came from a young man in good health. Some clones in this sample may be carry-over from other donors' samples.

The sample holds one count of this clone. The same CDR3 is also encoded by other DNA sequences in this sample. This rearrangement joins TRBV14 to TRBJ2-7, with no clear D. Trimming stripped 4 bases from V and 0 bases from J, with 4 bases between. The CDR3 consists of 12 residues. Per germline, CDR1 SGHDN and CDR2 FVKESK. CDR3 sequence reads: CASSLNSYEQYF. In DNA, the CDR3 is TGTGCCAGCAGCCTAAACTCCTACGAGCAGTACTTC.

This chain uses TRBV5-4 with TRBJ1-2, with D perhaps matching TRBD1 (5 bases). Deletions cut 4 bases from V and 4 bases from J, with 11 bases between. The CDR3 has 13 amino acids. Germline V gives CDR1 SGHNT, CDR2 YYREEE (reference sequence). CDR3 in DNA: TGTGCCAGCAGCCTCCGCGGGACCTATGGCTACACCTTC. Translation: CASSLRGTYGYTF.

The chain joins TRBV9 to TRBJ2-3; D gene ambiguous. Trimming took 5 bases from V and 5 from J, leaving 15 bases between them. Germline assignment: CDR1 SGDLS and CDR2 YYNGEE. The CDR3 is made up of 14 amino acids. The CDR3 region is CASSPQLEVDTQYF. CDR3 DNA: TGTGCCAGCAGTCCCCAACTTGAGGTAGATACGCAGTATTTT.

CDR3 amino acids: CASRTYRDEQYF. The CDR3 DNA follows: TGTGCCAGCCGAACCTACAGAGACGAGCAGTACTTC. This chain links TRBV6-1 with TRBJ2-7; D call uncertain. V lost 8 bases, J lost 5 bases, and 13 bases lay in between. Germline V gene sequence: CDR1 MNHNS, CDR2 SASEGT. This CDR3 comprises 12 residues.

The CDR3 reads CASSYKGLFVGYTF. CDR3 bases: TGTGCCAGCAGTTACAAAGGGTTGTTTGTGGGCTACACCTTC. The V gene is TRBV6-5, the J gene TRBJ1-2; D remains unclear. The CDR3 has 14 residues. The V and J ends lost 2 bases and 8 bases respectively, with 15 bases between them. The germline V gene encodes CDR1 MNHEY and CDR2 SVGAGI.

A word on this clone: Other nucleotide sequences in the sample specify the same CDR3. This chain links TRBV13 with TRBJ1-2, with no clear D. CDR1 is PRHDT, CDR2 FYEKMQ, per germline (reference sequence). Trimming cost V 0 bases and J 2 bases, with 4 bases left between them. The CDR3 has 13 residues. In DNA form, the CDR3 reads TGTGCCAGCAGCTTAGGGGGGAACTATGGCTACACCTTC. It encodes CASSLGGNYGYTF.

The chain couples TRBV2 to TRBJ2-1, with D tentatively TRBD2 (6 bases). This CDR3 has 14 residues. V shed 6 bases and J shed 2 bases, with 11 bases lying between them. The germline CDR1 and CDR2 sequences are SNHLY and FYNNEI. CDR3 nucleotide sequence: TGTGCCAGCAGCCCCGGGAGCACCTACAATGAGCAGTTCTTC. This encodes CASSPGSTYNEQFF.

This chain links TRBV7-6 with TRBJ2-7; possible D gene TRBD2, 5 bases. Germline loops: CDR1 SGHVS, CDR2 FNYEAQ. Trimming removed 1 base at V and 1 base at J, with 11 bases between. This CDR3 has 15 amino acids. CDR3 sequence: CASSLVAAASYEQYF. In nucleotides, the CDR3 is TGTGCCAGCAGCTTAGTGGCAGCGGCTTCCTACGAGCAGTACTTC.

The rearrangement links TRBV29-1 to TRBJ1-1; 10 bases fit TRBD1. The CDR3 is 14 residues long. The V segment lost 3 bases and the J segment 7 bases; nucleotides outside the gene matches: 8. CDR1 SQVTM and CDR2 ANQGSEA come from the germline V gene. This CDR3 is CSVDSETGGYEAFF. CDR3 nucleotides: TGCAGCGTTGACTCTGAGACAGGGGGCTATGAAGCTTTCTTT.

The chain is built from TRBV2 and TRBJ2-3; tentatively, D is TRBD2 (6 bases). The CDR3 totals 15 residues. The V gene lost 6 bases and the J gene lost 0 bases, with 13 bases spanning the gap. CDR1 is SNHLY and CDR2 is FYNNEI in the germline V gene. CDR3 DNA sequence: TGTGCCAGCAGAGAAAGCGGGCGGAGCACAGATACGCAGTATTTT. Protein product: CASRESGRSTDTQYF.

The chain's CDR3 is CASSLQGAYNEQFF. CDR3 DNA: TGTGCCAGCTCGTTACAGGGGGCCTACAATGAGCAGTTCTTC. The chain combines TRBV18 with TRBJ2-1; TRBD1 agrees at 8 bases. The CDR3 loop spans 14 amino acids. Trimming removed 6 bases from V and 2 bases from J; junction bases left unmatched: 3. Looked up from germline, CDR1 is KGHSH and CDR2 is LQKENI.

V gene TRBV30 combines with J gene TRBJ2-5; D remains unclear. The DNA matches TRBJ2-7 better at its end, which makes the J call doubtful. Germline lookup yields CDR1 GTSNPN and CDR2 SVGIG (reference sequence). The CDR3 has 14 residues. For the CDR3, the DNA is TGTGCCTGGAGTGTATATGGTCTTTCCTACGAGCAGTACTTC. This encodes CAWSVYGLSYEQYF.

This chain joins TRBV19 and TRBJ2-1; 11 bases align to TRBD2. J was trimmed by 1 base and V by 6 bases; bases with no gene match: 5. Germline CDR1 reads LNHDA; CDR2 reads SQIVND (reference sequence). CDR3 length: 16 amino acids. The CDR3 DNA sequence: TGTGCCAGTAGCCTACTAGCGGGAGAGTCCTACAATGAGCAGTTCTTC. Translated, it gives CASSLLAGESYNEQFF. Using reference TRBV19 and TRBJ2-1 for the parts outside the CDR3, the full variable domain is DGGITQSPKYLFRKEGQNVTLSCEQNLNHDAMYWYRQDPGQGLRLIYYSQIVNDFQKGDIAEGYSVSREKKESFPLTVTSAQKNPTAFYLCASSLLAGESYNEQFFGPGTRLTVL.